This T cell receptor (beta chain) was retrieved from a study of technical replicates of blood from several donors. Clones were read by immunoSEQ multiplex PCR, and TCRdb kept only the in-frame ones, dropping some. The sample holds some 60,000 clones, 85% to 95% seen once. In germline, CDR1 is LNHDA, CDR2 SQIVND (reference sequence). The CDR3 totals 16 residues. V was clipped by 4 bases and J by 4 bases; unmatched bases: 11. Sequenced: PBMCs. This clonotype was sampled from a human donor in good health. Some clones in this sample may be carry-over from other donors' samples. The V and J genes are TRBV19 and TRBJ2-7, with TRBD1 matching 9 bases. CDR3 residues: CASSRVPQGATYEQYF. For the CDR3, the DNA is TGTGCCAGTAGTAGGGTACCACAGGGGGCGACGTACGAGCAGTACTTC.